Described below is a single TCR beta chain sequence and its context. Assay: immunoSEQ multiplex PCR; the TCRdb copy retains only in-frame clones and omits some. There are about 97,000 clones in the sample; roughly 90% occur only once, and about 16% lies in the top ten. This record comes from a study of graft-versus-host responses after intestinal transplantation. Germline loops: CDR1 SGHRS, CDR2 YFSETQ. The CDR3 extends over 15 amino acids. The clonotype originates from a human patient who received an intestinal transplant, so some T cells may come from the graft donor. The source material was PBMCs, sampled 450 to 480 days after intestinal transplant. This sequence joins TRBV5-1 and TRBJ2-5; a possible D gene is TRBD1 (5 bases). With the DNA end fitting TRBJ2-7 better, the J assignment may be wrong. CDR3 in DNA: TGCGCCAGCAGCTCCGGGCAGGGTGGTTCCTACGAGCAGTACTTC. This codes for CASSSGQGGSYEQYF.